This T cell receptor (beta chain) was sequenced in a study of blood T cells in healthy people across ages. Combining a sample-barcoded 5' primer with a J-beta primer mix, a second PCR ran for 7 to 11 cycles. TCRdb independently ran MiXCR on the 5' RACE reads; one entry per CDR3 protein. The table has over a million distinct CDR3 sequences, approximately 59% seen once. This clonotype was recorded a few times. V was cut by 4 bases and J by 14 bases, with 24 bases left in between. Germline CDR1 is LGHNA and CDR2 is YNFKEQ. This CDR3 spans 15 amino acids. What was sequenced was blood. The source is a young man in good health. The rearrangement uses TRBV4-2 and TRBJ2-1; D possibly corresponds to TRBD1 (6 bases). CDR3 loop: CASSPVGQMTMNKFF. The CDR3 bases are TGTGCCAGCAGCCCCGTCGGACAGATGACAATGAACAAGTTCTTC.